This TCR beta chain was recovered during a study of identical twins. Study results and limitations: High-abundance cord blood beta clonotypes had fewer insertions; memory repertoires showed none. Excess sharing by twins proved weaker in beta out-of-frame sequences.

The CDR3 runs 16 residues. The germline CDR1 and CDR2 sequences are SEHNR and FQNEAQ (reference sequence). V was pared by 1 base and J by 2 bases, with 12 bases between. As concerns this clonotype: No antigen is known for it.

A universal primer site was created by template switching, with the cDNA bearing unique molecular identifiers. TCRdb ran MiXCR on the 5' RACE reads and lists one entry per CDR3 protein. In the table there are over 200,000 distinct CDR3 sequences, 10% to 13% of which are singletons. This sequence was found in a man aged 50-60 years in good health. The V gene is TRBV7-9, the J gene TRBJ2-1, with a possible D match to TRBD2 (6 bases). The sequenced sample was memory T cells sorted from blood. This CDR3 is CASSLGGGIAYNEQFF. CDR3 sequence (DNA): TGTGCCAGCAGCTTAGGGGGCGGGATCGCCTACAATGAGCAGTTCTTC.